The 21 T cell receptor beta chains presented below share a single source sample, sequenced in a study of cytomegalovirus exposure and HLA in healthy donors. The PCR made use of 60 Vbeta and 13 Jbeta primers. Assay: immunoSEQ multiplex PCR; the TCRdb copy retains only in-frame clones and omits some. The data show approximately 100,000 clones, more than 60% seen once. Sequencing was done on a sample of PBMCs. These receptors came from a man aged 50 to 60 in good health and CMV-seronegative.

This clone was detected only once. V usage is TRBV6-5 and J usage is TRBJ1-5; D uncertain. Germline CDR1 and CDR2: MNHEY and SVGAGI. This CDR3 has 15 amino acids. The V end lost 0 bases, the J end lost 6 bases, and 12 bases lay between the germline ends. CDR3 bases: TGTGCCAGCAGTTACTCTACCCCCACATTTCAGCCCCAGCATTTT. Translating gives CASSYSTPTFQPQHF.

DNA for the CDR3: TGCGCCAGTTTGGACAGGGCGCCGAATGAAAAACTGTTTTTT. It yields the protein CASLDRAPNEKLFF. The chain employs TRBV5-1 and TRBJ1-4, with 8 nucleotides matching TRBD1. The CDR3 contains 14 residues. Germline loops: CDR1 SGHRS, CDR2 YFSETQ. V trimming: 8 bases; J trimming: 5 bases; junction bases outside the gene matches: 8.

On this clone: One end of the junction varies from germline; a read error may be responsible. The CDR3 reads CASSRDHNSPLHF. DNA of the CDR3: TGTGCTAGCAGCCGGGATCACAATTCACCCCTCCACTTT. This chain joins TRBV7-7 and TRBJ1-6; D unresolved. The CDR3 loop spans 13 amino acids. Germline V CDR1 and CDR2: SSHAT, FNYEAQ (reference sequence).

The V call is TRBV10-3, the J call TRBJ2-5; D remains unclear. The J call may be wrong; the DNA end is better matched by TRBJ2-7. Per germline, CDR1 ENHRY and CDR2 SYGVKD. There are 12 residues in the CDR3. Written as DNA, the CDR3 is TGTGCCATCAGCGATCACCTCTACGAGCAGTACTTC. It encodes CAISDHLYEQYF.

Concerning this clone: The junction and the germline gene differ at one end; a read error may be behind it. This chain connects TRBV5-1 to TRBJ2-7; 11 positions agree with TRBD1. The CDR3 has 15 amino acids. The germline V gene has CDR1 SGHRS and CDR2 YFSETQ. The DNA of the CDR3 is TGTGCCAGCAGCTATAGGGGGACAGGGGGGCTCGAGCAGTACTTC. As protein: CASSYRGTGGLEQYF.

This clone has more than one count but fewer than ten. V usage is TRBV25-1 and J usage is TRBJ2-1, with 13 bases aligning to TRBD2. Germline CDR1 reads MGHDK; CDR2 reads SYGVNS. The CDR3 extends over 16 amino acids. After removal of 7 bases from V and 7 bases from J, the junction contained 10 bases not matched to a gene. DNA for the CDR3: TGTGCCAGCAAACCAGTCGGACTAGCGGGAGAAAATGAGCAGTTCTTC. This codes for CASKPVGLAGENEQFF.

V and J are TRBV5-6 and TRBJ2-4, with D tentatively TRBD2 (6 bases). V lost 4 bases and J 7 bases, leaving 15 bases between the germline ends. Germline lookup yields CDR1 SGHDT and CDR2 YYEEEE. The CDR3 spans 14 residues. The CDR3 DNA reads TGTGCCAGCAGCCCGCGGACTACGGGGAACATTCAGTACTTC. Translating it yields CASSPRTTGNIQYF. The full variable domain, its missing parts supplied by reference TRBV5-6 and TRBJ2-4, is DAGVTQSPTHLIKTRGQQVTLRCSPKSGHDTVSWYQQALGQGPQFIFQYYEEEERQRGNFPDRFSGHQFPNYSSELNVNALLLGDSALYLCASSPRTTGNIQYFGAGTRLSVL.

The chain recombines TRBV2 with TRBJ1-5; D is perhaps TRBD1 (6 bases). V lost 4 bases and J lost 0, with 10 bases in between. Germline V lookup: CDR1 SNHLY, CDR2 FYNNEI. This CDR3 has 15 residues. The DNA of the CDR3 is TGTGCCAGCAGTGTGGACAGATATAGCAATCAGCCCCAGCATTTT. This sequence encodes CASSVDRYSNQPQHF.

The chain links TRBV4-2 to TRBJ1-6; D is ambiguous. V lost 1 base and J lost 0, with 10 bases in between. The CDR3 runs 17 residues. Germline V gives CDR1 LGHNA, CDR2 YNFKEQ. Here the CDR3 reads CASSQGQASSYNSPLHF. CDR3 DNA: TGTGCCAGCAGCCAAGGCCAAGCGAGCTCCTATAATTCACCCCTCCACTTT.

In DNA, the CDR3 is TGTGCCAGCAGCACTTCGCGAAGGGGGGATACGCAGTATTTT. Amino acid sequence: CASSTSRRGDTQYF. The V and J genes are TRBV9 and TRBJ2-3, with D maybe TRBD1 (6 bases). The germline gives CDR1 SGDLS, CDR2 YYNGEE. The CDR3 spans 14 residues. The germline V and J ends were trimmed by 4 bases and 6 bases, with 15 bases remaining between them.

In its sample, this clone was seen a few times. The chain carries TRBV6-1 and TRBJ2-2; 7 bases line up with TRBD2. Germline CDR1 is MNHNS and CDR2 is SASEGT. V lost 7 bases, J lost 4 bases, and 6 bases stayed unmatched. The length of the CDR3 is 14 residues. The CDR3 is CASNFGGGTGELFF. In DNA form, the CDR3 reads TGTGCCAGCAATTTTGGCGGGGGCACCGGGGAGCTGTTTTTT.

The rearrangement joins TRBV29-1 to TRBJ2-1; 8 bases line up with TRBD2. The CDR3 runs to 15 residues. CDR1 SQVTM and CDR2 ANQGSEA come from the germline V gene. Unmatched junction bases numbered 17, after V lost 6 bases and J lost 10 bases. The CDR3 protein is CSVTFEVAGWREQFF. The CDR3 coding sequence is TGCAGCGTAACCTTTGAGGTAGCGGGATGGCGGGAGCAGTTCTTC.

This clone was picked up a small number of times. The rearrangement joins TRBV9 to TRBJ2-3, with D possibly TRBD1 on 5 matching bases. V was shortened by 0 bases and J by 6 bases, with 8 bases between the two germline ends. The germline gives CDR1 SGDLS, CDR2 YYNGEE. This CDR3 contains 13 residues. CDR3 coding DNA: TGTGCCAGCAGCGTAGTGAGACAGGATACGCAGTATTTT. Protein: CASSVVRQDTQYF.

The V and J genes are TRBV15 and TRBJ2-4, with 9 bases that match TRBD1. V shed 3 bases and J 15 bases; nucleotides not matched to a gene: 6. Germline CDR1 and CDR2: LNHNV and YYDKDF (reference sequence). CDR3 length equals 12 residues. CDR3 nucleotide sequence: TGTGCCACCAGCAGGGACAGGGGCTCCCCGTACTTC. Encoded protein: CATSRDRGSPYF.

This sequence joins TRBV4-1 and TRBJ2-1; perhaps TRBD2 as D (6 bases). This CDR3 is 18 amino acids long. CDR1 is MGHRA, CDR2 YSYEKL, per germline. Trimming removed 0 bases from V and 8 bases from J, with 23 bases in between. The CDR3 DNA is TGCGCCAGCAGCCAAGATCTCCCGGGACTCCGGGGTTTCGATGAGCAGTTCTTC. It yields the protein CASSQDLPGLRGFDEQFF.

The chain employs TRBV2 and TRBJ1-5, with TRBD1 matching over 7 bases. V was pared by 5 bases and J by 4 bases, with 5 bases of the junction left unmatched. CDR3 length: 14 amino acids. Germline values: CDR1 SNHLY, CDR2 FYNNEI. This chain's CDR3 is CASSKEGANQPQHF. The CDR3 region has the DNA TGTGCCAGCAGTAAGGAGGGGGCGAATCAGCCCCAGCATTTT.

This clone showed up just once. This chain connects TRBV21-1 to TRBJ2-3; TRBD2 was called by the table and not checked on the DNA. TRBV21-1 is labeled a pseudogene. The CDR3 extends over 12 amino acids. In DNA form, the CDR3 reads TGTGCCAGCGGGGGGGCCACAGATACGCAGTATTTT. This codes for CASGGATDTQYF.

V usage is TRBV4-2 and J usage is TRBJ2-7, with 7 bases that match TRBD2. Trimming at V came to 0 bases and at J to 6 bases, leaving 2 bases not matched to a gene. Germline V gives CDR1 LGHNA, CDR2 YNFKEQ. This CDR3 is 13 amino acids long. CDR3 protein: CASSQDGRAEQYF. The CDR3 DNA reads TGTGCCAGCAGCCAAGATGGGAGGGCCGAGCAGTACTTC.

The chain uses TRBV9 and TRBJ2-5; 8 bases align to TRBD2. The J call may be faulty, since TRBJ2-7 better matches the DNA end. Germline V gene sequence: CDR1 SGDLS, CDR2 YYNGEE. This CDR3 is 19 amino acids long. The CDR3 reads CASSLGAGARGTDQYEQYF. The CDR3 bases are TGTGCCAGCAGCTTAGGAGCGGGGGCGCGGGGAACCGATCAATACGAGCAGTACTTC.

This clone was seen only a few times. This CDR3 is CASSGSRGLVEQFF. The CDR3 DNA is TGTGCCAGCAGTGGGAGTAGGGGGCTTGTTGAGCAGTTCTTC. V and J are TRBV2 and TRBJ2-1; 7 bases map to TRBD1. Germline CDR1 and CDR2: SNHLY and FYNNEI. Losses at the gene ends were 4 bases for V and 9 bases for J; bases not matched to a gene: 9. This CDR3 has 14 amino acids.

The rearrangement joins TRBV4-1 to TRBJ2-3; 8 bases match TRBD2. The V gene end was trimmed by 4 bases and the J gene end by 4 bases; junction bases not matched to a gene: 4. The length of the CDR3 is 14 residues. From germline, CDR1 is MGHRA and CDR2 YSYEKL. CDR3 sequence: CASSLGLASDTQYF. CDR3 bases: TGCGCCAGCAGCCTCGGACTAGCTTCAGATACGCAGTATTTT.